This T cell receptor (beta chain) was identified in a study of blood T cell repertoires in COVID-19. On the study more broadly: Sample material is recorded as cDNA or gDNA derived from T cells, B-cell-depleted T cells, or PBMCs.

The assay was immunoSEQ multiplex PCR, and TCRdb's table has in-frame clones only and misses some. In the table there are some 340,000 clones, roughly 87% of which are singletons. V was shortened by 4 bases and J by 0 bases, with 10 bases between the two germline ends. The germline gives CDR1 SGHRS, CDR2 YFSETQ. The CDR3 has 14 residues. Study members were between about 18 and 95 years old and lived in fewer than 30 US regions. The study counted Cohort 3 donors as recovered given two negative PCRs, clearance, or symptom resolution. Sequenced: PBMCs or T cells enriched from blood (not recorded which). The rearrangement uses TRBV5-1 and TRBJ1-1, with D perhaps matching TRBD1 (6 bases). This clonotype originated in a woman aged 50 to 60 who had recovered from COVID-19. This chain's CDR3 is CASSPGAMNTEAFF. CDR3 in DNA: TGCGCCAGCAGCCCAGGGGCCATGAACACTGAAGCTTTCTTT.